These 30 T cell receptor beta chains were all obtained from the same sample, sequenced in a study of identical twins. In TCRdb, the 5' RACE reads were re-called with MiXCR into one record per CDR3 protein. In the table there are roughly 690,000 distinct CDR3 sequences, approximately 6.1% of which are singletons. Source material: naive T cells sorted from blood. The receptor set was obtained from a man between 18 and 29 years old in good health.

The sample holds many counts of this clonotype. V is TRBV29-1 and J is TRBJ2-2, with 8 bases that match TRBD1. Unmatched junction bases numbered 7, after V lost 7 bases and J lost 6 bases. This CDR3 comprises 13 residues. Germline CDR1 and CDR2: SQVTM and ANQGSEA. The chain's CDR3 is CSGGRQGSGELFF. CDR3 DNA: TGCAGCGGGGGCCGACAGGGGTCCGGGGAGCTGTTTTTT.

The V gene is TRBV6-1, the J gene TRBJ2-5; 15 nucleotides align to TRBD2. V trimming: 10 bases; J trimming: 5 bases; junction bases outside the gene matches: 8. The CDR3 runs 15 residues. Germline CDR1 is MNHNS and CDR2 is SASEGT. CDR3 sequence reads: CATHRGTSGRETQYF. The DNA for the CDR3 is TGTGCCACCCATAGAGGGACTAGCGGGAGGGAGACCCAGTACTTC.

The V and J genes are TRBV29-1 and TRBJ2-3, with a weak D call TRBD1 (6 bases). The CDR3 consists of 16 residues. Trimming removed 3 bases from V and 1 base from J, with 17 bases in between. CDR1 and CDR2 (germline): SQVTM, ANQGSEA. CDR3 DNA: TGCAGCGTTGACGGGCCAGGGGCAGGTGGCACAGATACGCAGTATTTT. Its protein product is CSVDGPGAGGTDTQYF.

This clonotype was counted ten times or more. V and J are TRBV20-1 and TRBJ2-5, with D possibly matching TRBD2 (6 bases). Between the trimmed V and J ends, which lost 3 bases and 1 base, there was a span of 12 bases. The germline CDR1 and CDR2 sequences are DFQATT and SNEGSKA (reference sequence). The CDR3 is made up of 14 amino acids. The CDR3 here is CSASEPAGQETQYF. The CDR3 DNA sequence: TGCAGTGCTAGCGAGCCAGCGGGCCAAGAGACCCAGTACTTC.

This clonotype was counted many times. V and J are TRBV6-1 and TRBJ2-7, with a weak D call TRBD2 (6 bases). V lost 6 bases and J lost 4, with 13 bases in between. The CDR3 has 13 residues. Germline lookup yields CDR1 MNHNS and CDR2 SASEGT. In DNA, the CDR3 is TGTGCCAGCAGACGGACTATTACTTACGAGCAGTACTTC. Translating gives CASRRTITYEQYF.

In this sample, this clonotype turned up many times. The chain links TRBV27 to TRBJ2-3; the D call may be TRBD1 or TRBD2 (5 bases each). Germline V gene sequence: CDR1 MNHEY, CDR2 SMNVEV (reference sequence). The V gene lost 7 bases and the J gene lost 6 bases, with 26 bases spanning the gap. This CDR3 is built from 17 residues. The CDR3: CASKGTLGQPFGDTQYF. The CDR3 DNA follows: TGTGCCAGCAAAGGGACCCTCGGGCAGCCCTTCGGGGATACGCAGTATTTT.

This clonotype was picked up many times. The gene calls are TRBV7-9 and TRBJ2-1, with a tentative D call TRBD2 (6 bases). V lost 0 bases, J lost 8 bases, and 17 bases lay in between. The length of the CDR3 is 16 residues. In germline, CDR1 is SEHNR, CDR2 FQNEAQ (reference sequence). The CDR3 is CASSLALGGPGDEQFF. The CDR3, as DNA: TGTGCCAGCAGCTTAGCGCTAGGAGGGCCTGGGGATGAGCAGTTCTTC. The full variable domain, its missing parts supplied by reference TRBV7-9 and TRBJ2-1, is DTGVSQNPRHKITKRGQNVTFRCDPISEHNRLYWYRQTLGQGPEFLTYFQNEAQLEKSRLLSDRFSAERPKGSFSTLEIQRTEQGDSAMYLCASSLALGGPGDEQFFGPGTRLTVL.

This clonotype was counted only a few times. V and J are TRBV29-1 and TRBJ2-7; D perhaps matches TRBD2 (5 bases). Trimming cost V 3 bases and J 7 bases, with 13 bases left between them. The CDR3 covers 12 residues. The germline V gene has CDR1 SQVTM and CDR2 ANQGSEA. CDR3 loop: CSVEVGAREQYF. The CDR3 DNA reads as TGCAGCGTTGAGGTGGGAGCGAGGGAGCAGTACTTC.

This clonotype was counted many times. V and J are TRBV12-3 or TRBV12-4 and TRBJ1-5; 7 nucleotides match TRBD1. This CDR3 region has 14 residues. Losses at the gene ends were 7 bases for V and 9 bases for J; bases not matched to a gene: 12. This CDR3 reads CASKGTAATMPQHF. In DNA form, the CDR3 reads TGTGCCAGCAAGGGGACAGCCGCAACCATGCCCCAGCATTTT.

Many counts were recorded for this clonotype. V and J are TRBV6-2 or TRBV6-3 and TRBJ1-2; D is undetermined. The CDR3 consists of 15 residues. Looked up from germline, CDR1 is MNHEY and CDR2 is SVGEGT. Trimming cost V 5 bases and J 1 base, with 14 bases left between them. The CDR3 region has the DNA TGTGCCAGCAGTACTATCGGACGGATTAACTATGGCTACACCTTC. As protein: CASSTIGRINYGYTF.

The CDR3 DNA is TGTGCCAGCAGCTTATCCGGAGGGGAAAACATTCAGTACTTC. As protein: CASSLSGGENIQYF. V usage is TRBV11-2 and J usage is TRBJ2-4; D possibly corresponds to TRBD2 (6 bases). The CDR3 length is 14 residues. V lost 2 bases and J 5 bases, leaving 10 bases between the germline ends. Looked up from germline, CDR1 is SGHAT and CDR2 is FQNNGV.

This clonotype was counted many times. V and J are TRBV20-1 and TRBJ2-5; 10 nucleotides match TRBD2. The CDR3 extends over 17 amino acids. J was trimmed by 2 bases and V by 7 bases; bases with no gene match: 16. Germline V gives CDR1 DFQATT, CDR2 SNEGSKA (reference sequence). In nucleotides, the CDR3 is TGCAGTGTCTCCCTCGGGCTAGCGGGAGAGATTCAAGAGACCCAGTACTTC. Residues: CSVSLGLAGEIQETQYF.

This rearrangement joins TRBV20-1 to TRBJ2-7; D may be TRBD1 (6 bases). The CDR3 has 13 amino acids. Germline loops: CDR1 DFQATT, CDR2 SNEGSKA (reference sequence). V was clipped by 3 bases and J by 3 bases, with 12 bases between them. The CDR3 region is CSASYDRSYEQYF. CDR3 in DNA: TGCAGTGCTAGTTATGACAGGAGCTACGAGCAGTACTTC.

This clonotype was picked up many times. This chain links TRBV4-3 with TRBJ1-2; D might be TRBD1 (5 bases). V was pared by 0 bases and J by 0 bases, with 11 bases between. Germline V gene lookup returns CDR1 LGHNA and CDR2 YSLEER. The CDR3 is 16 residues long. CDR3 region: CASSQEGGATNYGYTF. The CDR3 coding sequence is TGCGCCAGCAGCCAAGAAGGAGGGGCGACTAACTATGGCTACACCTTC.

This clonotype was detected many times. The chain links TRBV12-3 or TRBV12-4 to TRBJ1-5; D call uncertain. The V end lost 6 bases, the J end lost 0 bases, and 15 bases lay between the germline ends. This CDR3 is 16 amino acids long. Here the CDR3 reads CASSPLGRVSNQPQHF. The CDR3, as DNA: TGTGCCAGCAGCCCCTTGGGGAGGGTTAGCAATCAGCCCCAGCATTTT.

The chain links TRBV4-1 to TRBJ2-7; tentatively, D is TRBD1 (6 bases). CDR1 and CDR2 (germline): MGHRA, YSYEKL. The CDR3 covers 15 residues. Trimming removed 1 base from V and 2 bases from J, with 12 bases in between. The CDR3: CASSQVRGAPYEQYF. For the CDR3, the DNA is TGCGCCAGCAGCCAAGTCAGGGGCGCTCCCTACGAGCAGTACTTC.

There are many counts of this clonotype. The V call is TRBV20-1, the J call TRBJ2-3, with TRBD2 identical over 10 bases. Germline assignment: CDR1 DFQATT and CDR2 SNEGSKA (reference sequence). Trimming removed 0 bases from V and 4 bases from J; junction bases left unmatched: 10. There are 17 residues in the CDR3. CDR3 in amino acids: CSARDRRERGGPDTQYF. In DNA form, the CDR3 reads TGCAGTGCTAGAGATAGAAGGGAGCGGGGGGGGCCAGATACGCAGTATTTT.

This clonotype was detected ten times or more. As DNA, the CDR3 is TGTGCCAGCAGTTTATCTTTTCACAGCAATCAGCCCCAGCATTTT. It specifies CASSLSFHSNQPQHF. The J gene is TRBJ1-5, the V gene TRBV27; D is unresolved. Trimming left V 0 bases short and J 1 base short, with 7 bases between. This CDR3 spans 15 amino acids. CDR1 and CDR2 (germline): MNHEY, SMNVEV (reference sequence).

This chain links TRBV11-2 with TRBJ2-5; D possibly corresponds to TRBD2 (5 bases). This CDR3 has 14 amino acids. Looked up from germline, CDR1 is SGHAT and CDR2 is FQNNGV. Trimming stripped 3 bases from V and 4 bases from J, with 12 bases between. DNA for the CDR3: TGTGCCAGCAGCTTGTGGTCAGAGGGAGAGACCCAGTACTTC. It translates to CASSLWSEGETQYF.

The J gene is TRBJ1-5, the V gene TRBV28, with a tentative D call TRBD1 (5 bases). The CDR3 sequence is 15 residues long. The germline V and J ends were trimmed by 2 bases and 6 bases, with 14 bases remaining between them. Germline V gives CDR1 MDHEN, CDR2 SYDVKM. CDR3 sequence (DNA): TGTGCCAGCAGTTTAGGGGGGGTGGGGTCTCAGCCCCAGCATTTT. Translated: CASSLGGVGSQPQHF.

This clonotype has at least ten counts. CDR3 in amino acids: CASSLRGRRGSYGYTF. In nucleotides, the CDR3 is TGTGCCAGCAGTTTGCGGGGGCGTCGGGGGAGTTATGGCTACACCTTC. V gene TRBV12-3 or TRBV12-4 combines with J gene TRBJ1-2; the D gene is possibly TRBD1 (6 bases). This CDR3 is built from 16 residues. V dropped 3 bases and J dropped 5 bases, with 19 bases sitting between them.

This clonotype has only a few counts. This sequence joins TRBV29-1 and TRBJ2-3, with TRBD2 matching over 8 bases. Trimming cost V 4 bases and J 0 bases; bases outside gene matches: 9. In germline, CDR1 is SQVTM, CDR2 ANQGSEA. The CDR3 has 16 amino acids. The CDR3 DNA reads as TGCAGCGTTGCGAGCGGGAGAGGGGATAGCACAGATACGCAGTATTTT. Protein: CSVASGRGDSTDTQYF.

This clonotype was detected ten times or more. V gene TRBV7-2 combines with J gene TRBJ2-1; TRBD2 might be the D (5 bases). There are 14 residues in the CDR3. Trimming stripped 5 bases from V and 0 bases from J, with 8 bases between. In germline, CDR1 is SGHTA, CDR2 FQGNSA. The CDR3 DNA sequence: TGTGCCAGCAGCCGGGGTTTCTCCTACAATGAGCAGTTCTTC. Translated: CASSRGFSYNEQFF.

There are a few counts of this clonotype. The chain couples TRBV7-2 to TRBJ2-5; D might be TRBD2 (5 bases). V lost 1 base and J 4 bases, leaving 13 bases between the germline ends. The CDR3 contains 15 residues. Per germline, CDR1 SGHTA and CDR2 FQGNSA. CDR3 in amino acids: CASSLGRDRPETQYF. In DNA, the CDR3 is TGTGCCAGCAGCTTAGGTCGGGATAGGCCAGAGACCCAGTACTTC. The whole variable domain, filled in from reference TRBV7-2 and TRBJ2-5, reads GAGVSQSPSNKVTEKGKDVELRCDPISGHTALYWYRQSLGQGLEFLIYFQGNSAPDKSGLPSDRFSAERTGGSVSTLTIQRTQQEDSAVYLCASSLGRDRPETQYFGPGTRLLVL.

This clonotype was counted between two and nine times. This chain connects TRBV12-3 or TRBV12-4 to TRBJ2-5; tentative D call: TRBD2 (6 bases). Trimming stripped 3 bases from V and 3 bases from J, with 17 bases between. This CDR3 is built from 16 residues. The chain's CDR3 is CASSFMAGGLKETQYF. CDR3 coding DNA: TGTGCCAGCAGTTTCATGGCAGGCGGACTAAAAGAGACCCAGTACTTC.

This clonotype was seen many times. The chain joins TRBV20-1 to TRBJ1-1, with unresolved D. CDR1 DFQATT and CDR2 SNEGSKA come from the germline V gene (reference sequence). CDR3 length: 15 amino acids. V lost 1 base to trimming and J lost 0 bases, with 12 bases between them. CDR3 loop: CSARVARSLNTEAFF. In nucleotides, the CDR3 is TGCAGTGCTAGAGTAGCCCGATCCCTGAACACTGAAGCTTTCTTT.

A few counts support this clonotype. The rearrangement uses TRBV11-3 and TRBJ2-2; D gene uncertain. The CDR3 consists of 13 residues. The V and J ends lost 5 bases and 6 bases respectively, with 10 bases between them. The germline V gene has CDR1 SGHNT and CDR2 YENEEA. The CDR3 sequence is CASSPLPAGELFF. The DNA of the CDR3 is TGTGCCAGCAGCCCCTTGCCTGCCGGGGAGCTGTTTTTT. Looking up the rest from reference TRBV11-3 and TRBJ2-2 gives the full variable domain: EAGVVQSPRYKIIEKKQPVAFWCNPISGHNTLYWYLQNLGQGPELLIRYENEEAVDDSQLPKDRFSAERLKGVDSTLKIQPAELGDSAVYLCASSPLPAGELFFGEGSRLTVL.

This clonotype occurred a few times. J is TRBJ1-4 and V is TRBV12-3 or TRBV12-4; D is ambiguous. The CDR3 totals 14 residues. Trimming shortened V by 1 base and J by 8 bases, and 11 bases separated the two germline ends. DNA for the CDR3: TGTGCCAGCAGTTTAGGTCTAGGGAGGGAAAAACTGTTTTTT. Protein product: CASSLGLGREKLFF.

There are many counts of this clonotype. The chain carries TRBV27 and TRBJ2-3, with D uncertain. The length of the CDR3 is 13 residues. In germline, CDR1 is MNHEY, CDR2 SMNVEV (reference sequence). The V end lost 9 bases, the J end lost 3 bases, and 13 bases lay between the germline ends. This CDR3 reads CASRKGETDTQYF. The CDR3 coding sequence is TGTGCCAGTCGGAAGGGTGAGACAGATACGCAGTATTTT.

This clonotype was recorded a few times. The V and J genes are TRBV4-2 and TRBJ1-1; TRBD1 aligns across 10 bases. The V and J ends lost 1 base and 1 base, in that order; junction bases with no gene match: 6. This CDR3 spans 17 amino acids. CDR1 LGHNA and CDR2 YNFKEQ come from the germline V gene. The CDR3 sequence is CASSQGQGAKTNTEAFF. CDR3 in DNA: TGTGCCAGCAGCCAAGGACAGGGGGCGAAGACGAACACTGAAGCTTTCTTT.